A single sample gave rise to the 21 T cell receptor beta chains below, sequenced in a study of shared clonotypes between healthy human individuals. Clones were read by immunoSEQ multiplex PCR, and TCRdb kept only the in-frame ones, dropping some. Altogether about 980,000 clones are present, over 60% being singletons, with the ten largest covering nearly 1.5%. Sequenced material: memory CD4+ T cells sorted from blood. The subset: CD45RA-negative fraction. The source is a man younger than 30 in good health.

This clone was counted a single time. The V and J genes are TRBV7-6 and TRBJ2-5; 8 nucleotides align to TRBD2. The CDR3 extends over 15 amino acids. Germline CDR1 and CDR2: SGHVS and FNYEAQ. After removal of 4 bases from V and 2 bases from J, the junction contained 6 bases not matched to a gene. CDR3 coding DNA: TGTGCCAGCAGCTCGGCGGGGGGTTTACAAGAGACCCAGTACTTC. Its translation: CASSSAGGLQETQYF. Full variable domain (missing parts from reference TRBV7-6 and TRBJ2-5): GAGVSQSPRYKVTKRGQDVALRCDPISGHVSLYWYRQALGQGPEFLTYFNYEAQQDKSGLPNDRFSAERPEGSISTLTIQRTEQRDSAMYRCASSSAGGLQETQYFGPGTRLLVL.

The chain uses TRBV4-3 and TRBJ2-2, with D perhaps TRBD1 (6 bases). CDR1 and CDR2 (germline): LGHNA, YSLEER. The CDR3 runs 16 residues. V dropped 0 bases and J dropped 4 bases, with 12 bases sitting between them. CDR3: CASSQDSGVFTGELFF. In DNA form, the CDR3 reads TGCGCCAGCAGCCAAGACTCAGGGGTGTTCACCGGGGAGCTGTTTTTT.

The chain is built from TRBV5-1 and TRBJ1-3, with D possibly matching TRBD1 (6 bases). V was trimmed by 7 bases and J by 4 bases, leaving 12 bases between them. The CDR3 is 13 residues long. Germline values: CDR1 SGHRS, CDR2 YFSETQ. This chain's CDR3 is CASQGSTGNTIYF. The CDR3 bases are TGCGCCAGCCAGGGGTCTACAGGAAACACCATATATTTT.

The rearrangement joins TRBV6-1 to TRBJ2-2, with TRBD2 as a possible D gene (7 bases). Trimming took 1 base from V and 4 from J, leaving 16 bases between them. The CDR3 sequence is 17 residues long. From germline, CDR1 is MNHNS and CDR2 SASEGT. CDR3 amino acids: CASSEGSNGGRTGELFF. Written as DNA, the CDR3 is TGTGCCAGCAGTGAAGGTTCCAACGGGGGGCGCACCGGGGAGCTGTTTTTT.

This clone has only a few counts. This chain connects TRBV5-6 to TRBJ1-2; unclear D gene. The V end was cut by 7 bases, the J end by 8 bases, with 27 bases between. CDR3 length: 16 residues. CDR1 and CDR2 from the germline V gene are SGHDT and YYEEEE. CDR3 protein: CASDPRRVPSRRGYTF. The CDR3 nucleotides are TGTGCCAGCGACCCACGGCGGGTCCCCTCCAGGAGGGGCTACACCTTC.

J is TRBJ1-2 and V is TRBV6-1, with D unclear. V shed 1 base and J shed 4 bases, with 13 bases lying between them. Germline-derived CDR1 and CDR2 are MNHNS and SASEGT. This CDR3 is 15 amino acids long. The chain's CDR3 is CASSEGTAGPYGYTF. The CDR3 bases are TGTGCCAGCAGTGAAGGGACGGCAGGCCCCTATGGCTACACCTTC.

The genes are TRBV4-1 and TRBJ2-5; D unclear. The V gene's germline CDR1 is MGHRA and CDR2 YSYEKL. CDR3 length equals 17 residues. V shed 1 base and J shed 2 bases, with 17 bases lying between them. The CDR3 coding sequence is TGCGCCAGCAGCCAAGTCTGGGTAGGGCGTGGGCAAGAGACCCAGTACTTC. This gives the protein CASSQVWVGRGQETQYF.

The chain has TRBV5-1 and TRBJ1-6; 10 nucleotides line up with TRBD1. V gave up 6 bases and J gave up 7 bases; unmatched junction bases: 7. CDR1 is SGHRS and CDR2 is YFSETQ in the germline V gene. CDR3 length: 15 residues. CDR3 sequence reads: CASTPGQGGNSPLHF. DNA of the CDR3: TGCGCCAGCACCCCTGGACAGGGGGGGAATTCACCCCTCCACTTT.

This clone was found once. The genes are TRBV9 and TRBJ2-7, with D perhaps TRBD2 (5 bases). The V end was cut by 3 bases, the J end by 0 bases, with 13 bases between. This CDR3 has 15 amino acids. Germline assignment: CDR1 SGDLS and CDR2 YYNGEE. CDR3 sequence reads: CASSGGWSSSYEQYF. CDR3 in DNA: TGTGCCAGCAGCGGCGGGTGGTCGAGCTCCTACGAGCAGTACTTC.

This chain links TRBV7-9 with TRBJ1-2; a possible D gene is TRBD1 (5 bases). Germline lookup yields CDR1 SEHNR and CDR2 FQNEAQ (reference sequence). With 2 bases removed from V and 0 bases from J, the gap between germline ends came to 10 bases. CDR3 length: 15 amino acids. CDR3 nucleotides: TGTGCCAGCAGCTTAAAGACAGATACTAACTATGGCTACACCTTC. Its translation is CASSLKTDTNYGYTF.

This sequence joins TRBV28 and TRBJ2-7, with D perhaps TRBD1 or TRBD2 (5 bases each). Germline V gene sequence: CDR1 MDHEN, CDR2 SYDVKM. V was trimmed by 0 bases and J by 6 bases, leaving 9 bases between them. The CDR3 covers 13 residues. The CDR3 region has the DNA TGTGCCAGCAGTTTATGGGGGGTTACCGAGCAGTACTTC. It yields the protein CASSLWGVTEQYF. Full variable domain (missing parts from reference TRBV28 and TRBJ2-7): DVKVTQSSRYLVKRTGEKVFLECVQDMDHENMFWYRQDPGLGLRLIYFSYDVKMKEKGDIPEGYSVSREKKERFSLILESASTNQTSMYLCASSLWGVTEQYFGPGTRLTVT.

DNA of the CDR3: TGTGCCAGCAGCTTGTACGGACAGGGCACCGACATTCAGTACTTC. Protein product: CASSLYGQGTDIQYF. The chain recombines TRBV5-6 with TRBJ2-4; 8 nucleotides line up with TRBD1. Losses at the gene ends were 1 base for V and 8 bases for J; bases not matched to a gene: 8. The V gene's germline CDR1 is SGHDT and CDR2 YYEEEE. CDR3 size: 15 residues.

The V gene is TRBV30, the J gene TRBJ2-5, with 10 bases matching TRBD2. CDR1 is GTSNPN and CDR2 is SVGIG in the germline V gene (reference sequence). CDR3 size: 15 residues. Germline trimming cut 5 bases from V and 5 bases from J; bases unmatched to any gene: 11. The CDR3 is CAWSPKAGGHETQYF. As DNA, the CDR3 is TGTGCCTGGTCTCCAAAAGCGGGGGGGCATGAGACCCAGTACTTC.

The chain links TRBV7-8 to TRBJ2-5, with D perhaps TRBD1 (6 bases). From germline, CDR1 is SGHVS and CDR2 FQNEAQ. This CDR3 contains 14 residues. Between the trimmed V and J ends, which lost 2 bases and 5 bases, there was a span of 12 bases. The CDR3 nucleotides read TGTGCCAGCAGCTTACACACAGGGCGGGAGACCCAGTACTTC. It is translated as CASSLHTGRETQYF.

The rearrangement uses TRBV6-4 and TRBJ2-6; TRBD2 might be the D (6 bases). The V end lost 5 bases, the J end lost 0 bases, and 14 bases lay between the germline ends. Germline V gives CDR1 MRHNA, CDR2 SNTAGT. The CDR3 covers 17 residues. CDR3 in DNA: TGTGCCAGCAGTCCTAAAGGCGGGACCTCTGGGGCCAACGTCCTGACTTTC. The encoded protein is CASSPKGGTSGANVLTF.

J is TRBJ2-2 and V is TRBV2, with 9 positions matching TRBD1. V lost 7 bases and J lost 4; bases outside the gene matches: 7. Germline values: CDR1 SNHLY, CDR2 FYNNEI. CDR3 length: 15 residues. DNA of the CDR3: TGTGCCAGCATGGTGGACAGGGGACGCACCGGGGAGCTGTTTTTT. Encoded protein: CASMVDRGRTGELFF.

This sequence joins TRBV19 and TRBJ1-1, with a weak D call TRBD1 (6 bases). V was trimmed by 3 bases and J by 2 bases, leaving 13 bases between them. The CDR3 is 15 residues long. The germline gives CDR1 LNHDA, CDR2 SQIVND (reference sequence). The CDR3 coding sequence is TGTGCCAGTAGTATTCCGAGGGGGACCAACACTGAAGCTTTCTTT. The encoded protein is CASSIPRGTNTEAFF.

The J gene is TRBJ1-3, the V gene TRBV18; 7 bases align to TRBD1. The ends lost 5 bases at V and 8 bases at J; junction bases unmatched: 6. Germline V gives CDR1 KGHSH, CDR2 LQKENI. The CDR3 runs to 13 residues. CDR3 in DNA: TGTGCCAGCTCAACGGGGACAGAATACACCATATATTTT. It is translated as CASSTGTEYTIYF.

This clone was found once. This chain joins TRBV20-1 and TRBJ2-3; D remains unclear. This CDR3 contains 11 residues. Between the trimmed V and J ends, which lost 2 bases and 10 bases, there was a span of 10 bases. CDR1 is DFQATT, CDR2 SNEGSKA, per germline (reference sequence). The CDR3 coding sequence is TGCAGTGCTAGATCCCCCCTTGCGCAGTATTTT. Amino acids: CSARSPLAQYF.

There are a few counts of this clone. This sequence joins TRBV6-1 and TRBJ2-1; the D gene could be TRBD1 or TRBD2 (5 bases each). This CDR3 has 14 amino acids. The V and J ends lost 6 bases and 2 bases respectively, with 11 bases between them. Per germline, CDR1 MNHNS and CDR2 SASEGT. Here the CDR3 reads CASRGREPYNEQFF. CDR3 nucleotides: TGTGCCAGCAGAGGCAGGGAGCCCTACAATGAGCAGTTCTTC.

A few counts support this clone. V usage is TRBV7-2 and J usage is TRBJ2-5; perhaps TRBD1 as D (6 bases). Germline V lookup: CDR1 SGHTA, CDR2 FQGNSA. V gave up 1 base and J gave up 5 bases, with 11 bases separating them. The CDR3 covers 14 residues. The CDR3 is CASSLDRARETQYF. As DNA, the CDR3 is TGTGCCAGCAGCTTAGACAGGGCTAGGGAGACCCAGTACTTC.